The clone carrying this T cell receptor (beta chain) turned up a few times. What it binds is unknown. This same CDR3 is encoded by further DNA sequences in the sample. Donors counted as nominally healthy when sampled, yet unrecorded immune exposures were likely. PCR amplification relied on 60 Vbeta primers (plus 13 Jbeta primers). The repertoire was sequenced with immunoSEQ multiplex PCR; TCRdb's copy has only in-frame clones and lacks some. The repertoire holds around 150,000 clones, with 82% as singletons. Germline V gives CDR1 SGHTA, CDR2 FQGNSA. This CDR3 contains 14 residues. Trimming at V came to 3 bases and at J to 3 bases, leaving 3 bases not matched to a gene. The sample belongs to a study of cytomegalovirus exposure and HLA in healthy donors. Overall study findings and caveats: Despite most TCR sequences being rare, some public TCRs occurred in many donors.

The origin of this receptor is a woman aged 45 to 65 in good health and CMV-seropositive. The sample comprised PBMCs. V gene TRBV7-2 combines with J gene TRBJ1-2; TRBD1 matches 8 bases. CDR3 in amino acids: CASSFLQGDYGYTF. CDR3 in DNA: TGTGCCAGCAGCTTCCTACAGGGGGACTATGGCTACACCTTC. The full variable domain, in which reference TRBV7-2 and TRBJ1-2 provide the parts outside the CDR3, is GAGVSQSPSNKVTEKGKDVELRCDPISGHTALYWYRQSLGQGLEFLIYFQGNSAPDKSGLPSDRFSAERTGGSVSTLTIQRTQQEDSAVYLCASSFLQGDYGYTFGSGTRLTVV.